This note documents a single TCR beta chain sequence. Selected positively for CCR7 and CD45RO-negative, naive CD8 cells excluded terminally differentiated effector memory CD45RA+ cells. The repertoire was sequenced with immunoSEQ multiplex PCR; TCRdb's copy has only in-frame clones and lacks some. The data contain about 2.1 million clones, about 92% of them seen just once; the ten biggest clones take up approximately 1.7%. The source of the sample is a study of shared clonotypes between healthy human individuals. What was sequenced was naive CD8+ T cells from PBMCs. The receptor was derived from a man aged 18 to 29 in good health. Some clones in this sample may be carry-over from other donors' samples.

The CDR3 here is CAISESGVMDTQYF. CDR3 coding DNA: TGTGCCATCAGTGAATCGGGAGTAATGGATACGCAGTATTTT. This sequence joins TRBV10-3 and TRBJ2-3; TRBD2 might be the D (6 bases). The germline CDR1 and CDR2 sequences are ENHRY and SYGVKD. V shed 3 bases and J shed 6 bases, with 13 bases lying between them. CDR3 size: 14 residues.